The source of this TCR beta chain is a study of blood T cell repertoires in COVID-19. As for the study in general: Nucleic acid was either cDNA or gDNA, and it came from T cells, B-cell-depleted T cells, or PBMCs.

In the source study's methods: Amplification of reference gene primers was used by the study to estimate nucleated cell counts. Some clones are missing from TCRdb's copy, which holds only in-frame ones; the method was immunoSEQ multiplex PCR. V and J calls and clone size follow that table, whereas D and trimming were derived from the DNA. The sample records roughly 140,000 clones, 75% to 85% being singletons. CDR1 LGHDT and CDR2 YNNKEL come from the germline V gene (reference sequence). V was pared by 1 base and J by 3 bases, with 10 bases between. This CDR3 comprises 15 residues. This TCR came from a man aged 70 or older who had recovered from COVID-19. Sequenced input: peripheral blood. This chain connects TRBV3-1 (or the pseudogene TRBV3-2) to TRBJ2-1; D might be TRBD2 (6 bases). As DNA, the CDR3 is TGTGCCAGCAGCCAAGCGGCGGGACTCTACAATGAGCAGTTCTTC. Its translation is CASSQAAGLYNEQFF.